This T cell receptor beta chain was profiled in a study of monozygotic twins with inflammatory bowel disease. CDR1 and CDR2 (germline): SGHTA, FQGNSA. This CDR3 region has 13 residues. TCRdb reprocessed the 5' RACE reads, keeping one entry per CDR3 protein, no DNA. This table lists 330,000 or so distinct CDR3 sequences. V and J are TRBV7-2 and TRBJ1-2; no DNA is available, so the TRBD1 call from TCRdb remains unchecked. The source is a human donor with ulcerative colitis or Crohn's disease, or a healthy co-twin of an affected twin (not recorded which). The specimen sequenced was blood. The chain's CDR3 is CASSLVGQEGYTF.